Below, one TCR beta chain is given with its context. Antigen specificity is unknown. The J segment lost 4 bases and the V segment lost 5 bases, leaving 8 bases of the junction unmatched. The CDR3 is 15 amino acids. Germline V gene sequence: CDR1 MGHRA, CDR2 YSYEKL. The data were obtained in a study of cytomegalovirus exposure and HLA in healthy donors. General study points: Later work showed greater clonal expansion in HLA-associated TCR beta chains than in equally common others. At a 0.05 false discovery rate, a later analysis found around 15,000 TCR beta sequences to be associated with HLA alleles. When the data were analyzed later, several of the most significant clusters appeared to be linked to common viral pathogens. In a later analysis, donors in an Asian-associated ancestry cluster reportedly had fewer N-insertions in productive TCRs than the cohort mean.

PCR used 60 Vbeta primers and 13 Jbeta primers. Clones were sequenced by immunoSEQ multiplex PCR, and TCRdb holds only the in-frame ones, with some missing. This sample has over 75,000 clones; 60% to 85% occur once, and the top ten carry over 15%. The material sequenced was PBMCs. This TCR came from a man in his 60s in good health and CMV-seropositive. This chain connects TRBV4-1 to TRBJ2-3, with TRBD2 identical over 8 bases. This chain's CDR3 is CASSFSGAGSDTQYF. In DNA form, the CDR3 reads TGCGCCAGCAGCTTTAGCGGGGCAGGGTCAGATACGCAGTATTTT.